These 11 T cell receptor beta chains were all obtained from the same sample, sequenced in a study of cytomegalovirus exposure and HLA in healthy donors. The PCR was carried out with 60 Vbeta primers and 13 Jbeta primers. Sequenced by immunoSEQ multiplex PCR; TCRdb stores in-frame clones only, minus some. The sample consists of some 120,000 clones, about 74% of them appearing once. Sequenced material: PBMCs. These receptors were collected from a man aged 35 to 55 in good health and CMV-seropositive.

The CDR3 reads CASTSEAREISSYTF. The CDR3 nucleotides read TGTGCCAGCACTAGCGAGGCCAGGGAGATATCGAGCTACACCTTC. The chain combines TRBV2 with TRBJ1-2, with D tentatively TRBD1 (5 bases). The ends were cut back, 7 bases at V and 9 bases at J, with 24 bases in the middle. Germline lookup yields CDR1 SNHLY and CDR2 FYNNEI. The CDR3 length is 15 residues.

The chain links TRBV10-2 to TRBJ2-7; 8 bases fit TRBD2. The ends lost 3 bases at V and 2 bases at J; junction bases unmatched: 9. The CDR3 covers 16 residues. The germline gives CDR1 WSHSY, CDR2 SAAADI. In DNA form, the CDR3 reads TGCGCCAGCAGTGAACAGGCTTTTAGCGGGACCTACGAGCAGTACTTC. Encoded protein: CASSEQAFSGTYEQYF.

The chain is built from TRBV28 and TRBJ2-7; 13 bases match TRBD2. Trimming at V came to 6 bases and at J to 7 bases, leaving 6 bases not matched to a gene. Germline values: CDR1 MDHEN, CDR2 SYDVKM. This CDR3 region has 14 residues. CDR3 region: CASSGLAGALEQYF. For the CDR3, the DNA is TGTGCCAGCAGCGGACTAGCGGGGGCTTTGGAGCAGTACTTC.

The chain couples TRBV27 to TRBJ2-7; 7 nucleotides line up with TRBD2. The CDR3 length is 14 residues. V dropped 8 bases and J dropped 1; count of bases not matched to a gene: 8. The V gene's germline CDR1 is MNHEY and CDR2 SMNVEV (reference sequence). The CDR3 region is CASSPLGGSYEQYF. CDR3 DNA: TGTGCCAGCTCTCCCCTGGGAGGGTCCTACGAGCAGTACTTC.

This rearrangement joins TRBV27 to TRBJ2-3, with 7 bases identical to TRBD2. The length of the CDR3 is 15 residues. From germline, CDR1 is MNHEY and CDR2 SMNVEV (reference sequence). V was pared by 3 bases and J by 2 bases, with 5 bases of the junction left unmatched. The CDR3 bases are TGTGCCAGCAGTTTCGCCGGGAGGCTCACAGATACGCAGTATTTT. Amino acids: CASSFAGRLTDTQYF.

This chain joins TRBV5-1 and TRBJ2-5, with D possibly being TRBD2 (5 bases). V lost 3 bases and J lost 5, with 11 bases in between. The length of the CDR3 is 13 residues. The germline gives CDR1 SGHRS, CDR2 YFSETQ. The CDR3, as DNA: TGCGCCAGCAGCTCGCGGGTTGCGGAGACCCAGTACTTC. This codes for CASSSRVAETQYF.

The chain joins TRBV19 to TRBJ1-6; no clear D gene. Trimming pared 1 base from V and 5 bases from J, leaving 6 bases between. The CDR3 runs to 14 residues. CDR1 and CDR2 (germline): LNHDA, SQIVND (reference sequence). This CDR3 reads CASSIGADNSPLHF. CDR3 in DNA: TGTGCCAGTAGTATAGGGGCAGATAATTCACCCCTCCACTTT.

This chain links TRBV5-6 with TRBJ2-1; perhaps TRBD2 as D (5 bases). V gave up 3 bases and J gave up 7 bases, with 14 bases separating them. This CDR3 has 14 amino acids. Germline loops: CDR1 SGHDT, CDR2 YYEEEE. The CDR3 region is CASSSLWEKNEQFF. The DNA of the CDR3 is TGTGCCAGCAGCTCCCTGTGGGAGAAAAATGAGCAGTTCTTC.

The rearrangement joins TRBV27 to TRBJ2-2; 11 bases line up with TRBD2. After removal of 1 base from V and 3 bases from J, the junction contained 7 bases not matched to a gene. Germline V gene lookup returns CDR1 MNHEY and CDR2 SMNVEV (reference sequence). The CDR3 sequence is 18 residues long. The CDR3 loop reads CASSLLGSGRADTGELFF. For the CDR3, the DNA is TGTGCCAGCAGTTTATTAGGTAGCGGGAGGGCGGACACCGGGGAGCTGTTTTTT.

As DNA, the CDR3 is TGTGCCAGCAGCCAAGCTAGGGGGGGGACCCAGTACTTC. This sequence encodes CASSQARGGTQYF. The chain is built from TRBV14 and TRBJ2-5, with D possibly TRBD2 on 7 matching bases. Per the germline V gene, CDR1 is SGHDN and CDR2 is FVKESK. The CDR3 is made up of 13 amino acids. The V and J ends lost 1 base and 7 bases respectively, with 10 bases between them.

This clone was seen a handful of times. The chain carries TRBV4-1 and TRBJ1-2, with 7 bases matching TRBD1. This CDR3 has 16 residues. With V trimmed by 1 base and J by 0 bases, 5 bases remained unmatched. Germline CDR1 is MGHRA and CDR2 is YSYEKL. The CDR3 sequence: CASSQATGFTNYGYTF. CDR3 coding DNA: TGCGCCAGCAGCCAAGCGACAGGGTTCACTAACTATGGCTACACCTTC.